Below, 2 T cell receptor beta chains from the same sample are listed, as sequenced in a study of control samples from healthy donors and cancer patients. The method was immunoSEQ multiplex PCR; TCRdb's version includes in-frame clones alone and lacks a portion of them. The sample consists of 130,000 or so clones, more than 80% of them appearing once. What was sequenced was blood. The source is a man aged 50 or older in good health.

The chain links TRBV5-4 to TRBJ2-7; D remains ambiguous. Germline V gives CDR1 SGHNT, CDR2 YYREEE (reference sequence). The CDR3 consists of 12 residues. The ends were cut back, 1 base at V and 3 bases at J, with 5 bases in the middle. In DNA form, the CDR3 reads TGTGCCAGCAGCTTGCGAGACTACGAGCAGTACTTC. This codes for CASSLRDYEQYF.

The rearrangement links TRBV2 to TRBJ1-1; D is perhaps TRBD1 (6 bases). This CDR3 comprises 14 residues. V dropped 4 bases and J dropped 5 bases, with 14 bases sitting between them. CDR1 is SNHLY, CDR2 FYNNEI, per germline. The CDR3 spells CASSASGERTEAFF. In DNA form, the CDR3 reads TGTGCCAGCAGTGCGTCAGGGGAGAGAACTGAAGCTTTCTTT.